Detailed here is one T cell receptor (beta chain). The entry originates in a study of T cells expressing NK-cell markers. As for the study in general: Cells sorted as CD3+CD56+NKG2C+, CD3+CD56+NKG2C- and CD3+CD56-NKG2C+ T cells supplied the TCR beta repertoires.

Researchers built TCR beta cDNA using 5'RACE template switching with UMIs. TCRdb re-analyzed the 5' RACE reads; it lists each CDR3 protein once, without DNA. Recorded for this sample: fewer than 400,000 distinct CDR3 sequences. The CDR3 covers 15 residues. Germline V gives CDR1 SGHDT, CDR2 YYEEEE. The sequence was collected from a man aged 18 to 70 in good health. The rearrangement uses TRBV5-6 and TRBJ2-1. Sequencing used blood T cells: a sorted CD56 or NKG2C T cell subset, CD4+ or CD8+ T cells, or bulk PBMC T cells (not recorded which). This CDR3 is CASSFFFGSYNEQFF.